Sequencing of this T cell receptor (beta chain) was carried out in a study of blood T cell repertoires in COVID-19. This CDR3 is built from 17 residues. In germline, CDR1 is MNHEY, CDR2 SVGEGT. Losses at the gene ends were 6 bases for V and 0 bases for J; bases not matched to a gene: 11. Patients from Seattle were sampled longitudinally, starting during active infection. Here immunoSEQ multiplex PCR was the method, and the copy in TCRdb shows in-frame clones only, minus some. Of about 95,000 clones in the sample, 81% are singletons; the top ten hold around 4.8%. The source is a man aged 80 or over with COVID-19, enrolled during active disease. Specimen: peripheral blood. This chain connects TRBV6-2 or TRBV6-3 to TRBJ2-7, with 10 bases lining up with TRBD2. CDR3 nucleotides: TGTGCCAGCAGCCCCGGACTAGCGGAACCGAGCTCCTACGAGCAGTACTTC. Protein sequence: CASSPGLAEPSSYEQYF.